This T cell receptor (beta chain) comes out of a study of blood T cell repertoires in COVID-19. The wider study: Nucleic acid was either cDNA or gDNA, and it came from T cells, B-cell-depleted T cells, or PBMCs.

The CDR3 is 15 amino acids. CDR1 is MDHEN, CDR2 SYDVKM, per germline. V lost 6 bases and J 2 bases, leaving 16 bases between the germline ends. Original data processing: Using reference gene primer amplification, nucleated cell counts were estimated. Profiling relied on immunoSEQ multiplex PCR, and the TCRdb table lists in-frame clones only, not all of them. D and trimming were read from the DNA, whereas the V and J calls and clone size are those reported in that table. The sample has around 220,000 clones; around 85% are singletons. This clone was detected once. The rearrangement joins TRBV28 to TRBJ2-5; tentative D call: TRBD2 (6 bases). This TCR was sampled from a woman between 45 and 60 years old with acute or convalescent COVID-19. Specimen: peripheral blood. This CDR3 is CASSSGEVDQETQYF. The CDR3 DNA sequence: TGTGCCAGCAGCTCCGGGGAGGTTGATCAAGAGACCCAGTACTTC.